Each of the 3 T cell receptor beta chains below was sequenced from the same sample in a study of blood T cell repertoires in COVID-19. TCRdb's copy holds only in-frame clones and misses some; the assay was immunoSEQ multiplex PCR. The repertoire holds approximately 170,000 clones, with about 86% as singletons. The specimen was peripheral blood. These receptors came from a man in his fifties or sixties with active or convalescent COVID-19.

The J gene is TRBJ1-5, the V gene TRBV28; 9 bases are a match to TRBD1. V shed 4 bases, J shed 2 bases, and the junction held 15 bases outside the gene matches. CDR3 size: 19 residues. Germline V CDR1 and CDR2: MDHEN, SYDVKM. The CDR3 region is CASSWGTGRRQEGNQPQHF. DNA for the CDR3: TGTGCCAGCAGTTGGGGGACAGGGAGAAGGCAGGAGGGCAATCAGCCCCAGCATTTT.

This chain uses TRBV19 with TRBJ1-6, with no clear D. Trimming took off 7 bases at V and 9 bases at J, with 16 bases between the two ends. In germline, CDR1 is LNHDA, CDR2 SQIVND (reference sequence). The CDR3 has 14 residues. The CDR3 sequence is CASMGAMLGSPLHF. The CDR3 DNA is TGTGCCAGTATGGGAGCCATGTTGGGTTCACCCCTCCACTTT.

The chain couples TRBV12-3 or TRBV12-4 to TRBJ1-1; no definite D call. CDR3 length: 12 residues. Trimming removed 5 bases from V and 7 bases from J, with 11 bases in between. This chain's CDR3 is CASSPGVIEAFF. The CDR3 nucleotides are TGTGCCAGCAGTCCCGGAGTGATTGAAGCTTTCTTT.